This T cell receptor beta chain was sequenced for a study of Graves' ophthalmopathy and Graves' hyperthyroidism. Overall study findings and caveats: For separating ophthalmopathy from stable hyperthyroidism, a 13-signature model gave under 90% sensitivity and about 82% specificity.

This clonotype was recorded at least ten times. Its cognate antigen is unknown. CDR3 size: 13 residues. Trimming removed 3 bases at V and 6 bases at J, with 14 bases between. The germline V gene has CDR1 DFQATT and CDR2 SNEGSKA (reference sequence). Amplifying from RNA transcripts, the study obtained TCR beta CDR3 regions. The first-round RT-PCR employed HTBI primers together with the Qiagen OneStep RT-PCR kit. A multiplex PCR was then performed as the second round. A single record per CDR3 protein comes from TCRdb applying MiXCR to the multiplex PCR reads. This table has 650,000 to 900,000 distinct CDR3 sequences, approximately 40% appearing once. Excluded were patients with other autoimmune diseases, uncontrolled infections, pregnancy or lactation. Establishment of the diagnosis relied upon clinical symptoms, serum thyroxine, TRAb, thyroid ultrasound and orbital computed tomography.

Material for sequencing was peripheral blood. The chain links TRBV20-1 to TRBJ1-2; D is possibly TRBD1 (6 bases). The source is an adult man with Graves' ophthalmopathy. The CDR3 protein is CSARDSRLHGYTF. CDR3 nucleotide sequence: TGCAGTGCTAGGGACAGCAGGCTCCATGGCTACACCTTC.